This T cell receptor beta chain was sequenced for a study of T-cell reconstitution after alpha-beta-depleted transplantation in children. Study results and caveats: Reportedly, alpha-beta T cells present about two months post-transplant originated from several hundred expanded clones of graft origin.

Germline V lookup: CDR1 SEHNR, CDR2 FQNEAQ (reference sequence). V lost 1 base to trimming and J lost 5 bases; unmatched junction nucleotides: 8. CDR3 length: 16 amino acids. Unique molecular identifiers were built into the TCRbeta library. In TCRdb, the PCR reads were re-called with MiXCR into one record per CDR3 protein. The sample gives hundreds of thousands of distinct CDR3 sequences, around 16% of which show up once; 25% to 30% is in the top ten. In this sample, this clonotype turned up a few times. What it binds is unknown. This rearrangement joins TRBV7-9 to TRBJ2-1; 7 bases are shared with TRBD1. This sequence was found in a boy under two years old who had a stem cell transplant for Wiskott-Aldrich syndrome, so the T cells may come from the graft donor. The starting material was PBMCs, mostly from graft donor cells, obtained 360 days after TCRalphabeta/CD19-depleted stem cell transplant. The CDR3 region is CASSLVGRGHDNEQFF. For the CDR3, the DNA is TGTGCCAGCAGCTTAGTCGGTAGGGGGCATGACAATGAGCAGTTCTTC.